The 18 T cell receptor beta chains given below trace back to one sample, sequenced in a study of cytomegalovirus exposure and HLA in healthy donors. The PCR used 60 Vbeta and 13 Jbeta primers. Profiled with immunoSEQ multiplex PCR; TCRdb holds only in-frame clones, not every one. Here the sample spans about 160,000 clones, approximately 79% being singletons. Sequences were obtained from PBMCs. The receptors shown here come from a man aged 40-49 years in good health and CMV-seronegative.

The chain couples TRBV30 to TRBJ1-1; D is uncertain. The length of the CDR3 is 13 residues. Per the germline V gene, CDR1 is GTSNPN and CDR2 is SVGIG (reference sequence). The V and J ends lost 5 bases and 0 bases respectively, with 10 bases between them. The CDR3 reads CAWSLQLNTEAFF. The CDR3, as DNA: TGTGCCTGGTCGCTACAGCTGAACACTGAAGCTTTCTTT.

The chain uses TRBV18 and TRBJ2-7, with 11 positions matching TRBD2. This CDR3 has 15 amino acids. Germline V lookup: CDR1 KGHSH, CDR2 LQKENI. The junction had 10 bases not matched to a gene; V was cut back by 5 bases and J by 7 bases. CDR3 protein: CASSFSGRAAREQYF. The CDR3 region has the DNA TGTGCCAGCTCATTTAGCGGGAGGGCCGCAAGGGAGCAGTACTTC.

The gene calls are TRBV27 and TRBJ2-2, with TRBD1 matching 11 bases. Germline V lookup: CDR1 MNHEY, CDR2 SMNVEV (reference sequence). CDR3 size: 15 residues. V shed 7 bases and J 4 bases; nucleotides not matched to a gene: 5. Written as DNA, the CDR3 is TGTGCCAGCACCTCAGGGACAGGGGGCACCGGGGAGCTGTTTTTT. This gives the protein CASTSGTGGTGELFF.

The gene calls are TRBV5-1 and TRBJ2-1, with a possible D match to TRBD2 (5 bases). The V end was cut by 4 bases, the J end by 4 bases, with 18 bases between. The germline V gene encodes CDR1 SGHRS and CDR2 YFSETQ. The length of the CDR3 is 16 residues. In DNA form, the CDR3 reads TGCGCCAGCAGCCAGCGTACGGGGAGTGATTACAATGAGCAGTTCTTC. This sequence encodes CASSQRTGSDYNEQFF. The variable domain in full, completed from reference TRBV5-1 and TRBJ2-1, reads KAGVTQTPRYLIKTRGQQVTLSCSPISGHRSVSWYQQTPGQGLQFLFEYFSETQRNKGNFPGRFSGRQFSNSRSEMNVSTLELGDSALYLCASSQRTGSDYNEQFFGPGTRLTVL.

The chain recombines TRBV6-5 with TRBJ2-1, with 7 bases that match TRBD2. The CDR3 has 14 amino acids. Trimming removed 4 bases from V and 1 base from J; junction bases left unmatched: 1. Per the germline V gene, CDR1 is MNHEY and CDR2 is SVGAGI. Here the CDR3 reads CASSLRGSYNEQFF. The CDR3 DNA reads TGTGCCAGCAGTTTGCGGGGGTCCTACAATGAGCAGTTCTTC.

The V and J genes are TRBV5-1 and TRBJ2-4; D is possibly TRBD1 (6 bases). The CDR3 has 14 amino acids. In germline, CDR1 is SGHRS, CDR2 YFSETQ. The V gene lost 7 bases and the J gene lost 10 bases, with 21 bases spanning the gap. This CDR3 reads CASDQGTLRGIQYF. CDR3 nucleotides: TGCGCCAGCGACCAAGGGACACTTCGTGGTATTCAGTACTTC.

The CDR3 spells CASSVEGGTIYEQYF. CDR3 DNA sequence: TGTGCCAGCAGCGTAGAAGGCGGGACTATCTACGAGCAGTACTTC. The V gene is TRBV9, the J gene TRBJ2-7; 7 bases match TRBD2. Germline V gene lookup returns CDR1 SGDLS and CDR2 YYNGEE. This CDR3 is built from 15 residues. J was trimmed by 3 bases and V by 0 bases; bases with no gene match: 6.

The rearrangement joins TRBV6-1 to TRBJ2-3; D possibly corresponds to TRBD1 (6 bases). Germline values: CDR1 MNHNS, CDR2 SASEGT. This CDR3 contains 15 residues. Trimming stripped 5 bases from V and 4 bases from J, with 16 bases between. The CDR3 spells CASSRLGQTSDTQYF. The CDR3 DNA follows: TGTGCCAGCAGTCGCCTAGGACAGACTTCAGATACGCAGTATTTT.

The V call is TRBV29-1, the J call TRBJ2-5; D may be TRBD1 (5 bases). From germline, CDR1 is SQVTM and CDR2 ANQGSEA. CDR3 size: 12 residues. Trimming shortened V by 7 bases and J by 5 bases, and 14 bases separated the two germline ends. CDR3 residues: CSASQGWETQYF. The CDR3 nucleotides read TGCAGCGCCAGCCAGGGTTGGGAGACCCAGTACTTC.

The chain has TRBV15 and TRBJ2-7; TRBD1 matches 7 bases. The ends lost 0 bases at V and 4 bases at J; junction bases unmatched: 12. Germline CDR1 is LNHNV and CDR2 is YYDKDF (reference sequence). The CDR3 runs 17 residues. CDR3 loop: CATSRDRGQRIGYEQYF. Written as DNA, the CDR3 is TGTGCCACCAGCAGAGATCGGGGACAGAGAATAGGGTACGAGCAGTACTTC.

This rearrangement joins TRBV2 to TRBJ2-1; 12 nucleotides align to TRBD2. Trimming removed 2 bases from V and 8 bases from J; junction bases left unmatched: 4. This CDR3 is 15 amino acids long. The germline gives CDR1 SNHLY, CDR2 FYNNEI. DNA for the CDR3: TGTGCCAGCAGTGAAAGGACTAGCGGGATCTATGAGCAGTTCTTC. Its translation: CASSERTSGIYEQFF. The entire variable domain, with the rest obtained from reference TRBV2 and TRBJ2-1, is as follows: EPEVTQTPSHQVTQMGQEVILRCVPISNHLYFYWYRQILGQKVEFLVSFYNNEISEKSEIFDDQFSVERPDGSNFTLKIRSTKLEDSAMYFCASSERTSGIYEQFFGPGTRLTVL.

The sample holds one count of this clone. V usage is TRBV4-1 and J usage is TRBJ2-2, with 13 positions matching TRBD2. This CDR3 has 20 amino acids. Per the germline V gene, CDR1 is MGHRA and CDR2 is YSYEKL. With 0 bases clipped from V and 1 base from J, the junction kept 8 bases outside the gene matches. The CDR3 DNA is TGCGCCAGCAGCCAAGAGGGGGGGACTAGCGGGAAAGGGAACACCGGGGAGCTGTTTTTT. It yields the protein CASSQEGGTSGKGNTGELFF.

The chain employs TRBV5-6 and TRBJ2-2, with D hard to call. Deletions cut 3 bases from V and 5 bases from J, with 5 bases between. Per the germline V gene, CDR1 is SGHDT and CDR2 is YYEEEE. This CDR3 has 12 amino acids. The CDR3: CASSSFTGELFF. Here the CDR3 DNA reads TGTGCCAGCAGCTCTTTTACCGGGGAGCTGTTTTTT.

This clone was seen only once. This chain uses TRBV10-3 with TRBJ2-5, with D maybe TRBD1 (6 bases). Germline V gene lookup returns CDR1 ENHRY and CDR2 SYGVKD. The CDR3 covers 13 residues. Trimming pared 6 bases from V and 1 base from J, leaving 9 bases between. The CDR3 coding sequence is TGTGCCATCAGCCCGGACAGCCAAGAGACCCAGTACTTC. It codes for CAISPDSQETQYF.

The genes are TRBV6-5 and TRBJ2-2; TRBD2 is a possible D gene (5 bases). Germline V gene sequence: CDR1 MNHEY, CDR2 SVGAGI. With 5 bases removed from V and 6 bases from J, the gap between germline ends came to 10 bases. The CDR3 spans 13 residues. The CDR3 protein is CASSPEGSGELFF. For the CDR3, the DNA is TGTGCCAGCAGTCCCGAGGGCTCCGGGGAGCTGTTTTTT.

This CDR3 is CASSPGLGVDEQYF. CDR3 nucleotides: TGTGCCAGCTCACCGGGACTAGGCGTCGACGAGCAGTACTTC. V and J are TRBV18 and TRBJ2-7; 8 bases are a match to TRBD2. Trimming at V came to 3 bases and at J to 5 bases, leaving 6 bases not matched to a gene. CDR1 KGHSH and CDR2 LQKENI come from the germline V gene. The CDR3 length is 14 residues.

J is TRBJ2-7 and V is TRBV27, with 9 bases aligning to TRBD1. Per germline, CDR1 MNHEY and CDR2 SMNVEV (reference sequence). J lost 3 bases, V lost 2 bases, and 5 bases had no gene match. CDR3 length equals 15 residues. CDR3 bases: TGTGCCAGCAGTTTAGAGGGACAGGGATACTACGAGCAGTACTTC. Translating it yields CASSLEGQGYYEQYF.

This clone was recorded once. The DNA of the CDR3 is TGTGCCAGCAGTTATATAGCGGGGGGATCCTACGAGCAGTACTTC. Protein: CASSYIAGGSYEQYF. The genes are TRBV7-6 and TRBJ2-7; 10 nucleotides align to TRBD2. Germline V lookup: CDR1 SGHVS, CDR2 FNYEAQ. Trimming cost V 6 bases and J 1 base; bases outside gene matches: 6. The CDR3 is 15 amino acids.